This entry concerns a single T cell receptor (beta chain). CDR3 length equals 15 residues. Trimming removed 10 bases at V and 1 base at J, with 17 bases between. Per the germline V gene, CDR1 is LNHDA and CDR2 is SQIVND (reference sequence). This sample was included in a study of blood T cell repertoires in COVID-19. Looking at the study overall: Whether acute or convalescent, the COVID-19 samples came from the United States, Italy and Spain.

Profiled with immunoSEQ multiplex PCR; TCRdb holds only in-frame clones, not every one. In the table there are about 250,000 clones, over 75% of which are singletons. The specimen sequenced was PBMCs or T cells enriched from blood (not recorded which). The clonotype comes from a man aged 18 to 30 who had recovered from COVID-19. This sequence joins TRBV19 and TRBJ1-5; TRBD1 is a possible D gene (5 bases). The CDR3 is CATTSVAGSNQPQHF. In nucleotides, the CDR3 is TGTGCCACCACCTCAGTAGCAGGGAGCAATCAGCCCCAGCATTTT.